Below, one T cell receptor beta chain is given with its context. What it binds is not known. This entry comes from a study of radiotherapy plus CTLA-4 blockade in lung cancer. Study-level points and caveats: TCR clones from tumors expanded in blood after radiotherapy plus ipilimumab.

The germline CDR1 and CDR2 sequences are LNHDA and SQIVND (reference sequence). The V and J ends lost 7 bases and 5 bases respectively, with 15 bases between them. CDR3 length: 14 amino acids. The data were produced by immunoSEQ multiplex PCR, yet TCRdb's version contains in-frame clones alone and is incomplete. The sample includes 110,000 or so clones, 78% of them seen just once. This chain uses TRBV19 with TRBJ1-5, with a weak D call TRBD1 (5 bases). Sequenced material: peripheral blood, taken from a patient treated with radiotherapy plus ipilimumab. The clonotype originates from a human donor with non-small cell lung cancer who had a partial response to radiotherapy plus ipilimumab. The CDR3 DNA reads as TGTGCCAGTAATATGGGGGGGGTTGATCAGCCCCAGCATTTT. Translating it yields CASNMGGVDQPQHF.